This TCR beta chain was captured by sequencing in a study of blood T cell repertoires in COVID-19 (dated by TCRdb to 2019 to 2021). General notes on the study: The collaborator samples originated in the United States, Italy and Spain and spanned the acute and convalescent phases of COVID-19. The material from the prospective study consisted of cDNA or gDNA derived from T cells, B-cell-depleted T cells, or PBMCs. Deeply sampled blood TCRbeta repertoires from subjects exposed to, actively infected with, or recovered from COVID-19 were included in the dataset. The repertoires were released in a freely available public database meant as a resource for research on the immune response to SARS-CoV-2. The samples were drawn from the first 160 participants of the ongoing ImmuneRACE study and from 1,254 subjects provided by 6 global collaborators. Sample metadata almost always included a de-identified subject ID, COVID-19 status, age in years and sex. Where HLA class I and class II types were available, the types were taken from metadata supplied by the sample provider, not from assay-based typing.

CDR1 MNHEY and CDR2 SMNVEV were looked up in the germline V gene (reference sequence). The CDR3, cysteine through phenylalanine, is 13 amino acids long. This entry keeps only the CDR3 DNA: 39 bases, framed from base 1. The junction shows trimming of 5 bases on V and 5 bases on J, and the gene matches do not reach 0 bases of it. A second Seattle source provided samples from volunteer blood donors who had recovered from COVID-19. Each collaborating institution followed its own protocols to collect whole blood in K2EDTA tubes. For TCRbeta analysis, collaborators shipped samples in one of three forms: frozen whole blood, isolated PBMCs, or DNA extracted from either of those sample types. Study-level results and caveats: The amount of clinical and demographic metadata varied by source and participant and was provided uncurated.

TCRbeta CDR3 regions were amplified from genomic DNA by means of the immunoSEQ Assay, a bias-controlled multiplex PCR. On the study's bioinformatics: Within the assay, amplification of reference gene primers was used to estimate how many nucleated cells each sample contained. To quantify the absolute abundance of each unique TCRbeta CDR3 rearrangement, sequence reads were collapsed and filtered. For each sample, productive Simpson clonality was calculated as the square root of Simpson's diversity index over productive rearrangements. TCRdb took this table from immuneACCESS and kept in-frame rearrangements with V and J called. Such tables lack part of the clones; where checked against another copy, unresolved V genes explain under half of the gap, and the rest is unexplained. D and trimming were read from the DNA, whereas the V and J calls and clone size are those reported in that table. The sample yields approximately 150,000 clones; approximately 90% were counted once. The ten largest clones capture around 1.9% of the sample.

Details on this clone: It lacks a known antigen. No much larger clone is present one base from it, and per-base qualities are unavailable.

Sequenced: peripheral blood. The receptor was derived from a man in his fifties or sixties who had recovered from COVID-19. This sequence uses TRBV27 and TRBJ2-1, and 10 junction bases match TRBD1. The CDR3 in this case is CASSGTGDNEQFF. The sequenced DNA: TGTGCCAGCAGTGGGACAGGGGACAATGAGCAGTTCTTC.